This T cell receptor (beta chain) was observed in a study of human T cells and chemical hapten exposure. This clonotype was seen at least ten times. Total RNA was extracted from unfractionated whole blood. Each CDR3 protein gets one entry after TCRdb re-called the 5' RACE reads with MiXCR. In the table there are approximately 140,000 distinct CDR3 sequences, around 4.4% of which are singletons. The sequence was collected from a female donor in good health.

The DNA for the CDR3 is TGTGCCAGTAGTAAGCGGGGGGACACTGAAGCTTTCTTT. Translating gives CASSKRGDTEAFF. The rearrangement uses TRBV19 and TRBJ1-1; D possibly corresponds to TRBD1 (5 bases). V lost 4 bases and J 3 bases, leaving 9 bases between the germline ends. Germline-derived CDR1 and CDR2 are LNHDA and SQIVND (reference sequence). The length of the CDR3 is 13 residues. Combining the CDR3 with reference TRBV19 and TRBJ1-1 gives the whole variable domain DGGITQSPKYLFRKEGQNVTLSCEQNLNHDAMYWYRQDPGQGLRLIYYSQIVNDFQKGDIAEGYSVSREKKESFPLTVTSAQKNPTAFYLCASSKRGDTEAFFGQGTRLTVV.